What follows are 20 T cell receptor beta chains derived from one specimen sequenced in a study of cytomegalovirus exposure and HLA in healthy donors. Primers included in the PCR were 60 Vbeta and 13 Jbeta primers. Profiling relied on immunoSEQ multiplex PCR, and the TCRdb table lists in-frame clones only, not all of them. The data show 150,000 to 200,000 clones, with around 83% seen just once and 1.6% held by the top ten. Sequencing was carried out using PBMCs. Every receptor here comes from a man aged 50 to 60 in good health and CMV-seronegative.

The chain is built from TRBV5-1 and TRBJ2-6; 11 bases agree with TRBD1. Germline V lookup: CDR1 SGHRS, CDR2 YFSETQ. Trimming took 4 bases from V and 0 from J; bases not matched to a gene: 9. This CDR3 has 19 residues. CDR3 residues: CASSPRDRGSFSGANVLTF. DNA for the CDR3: TGCGCCAGCAGCCCCCGGGACAGGGGGTCATTCTCTGGGGCCAACGTCCTGACTTTC.

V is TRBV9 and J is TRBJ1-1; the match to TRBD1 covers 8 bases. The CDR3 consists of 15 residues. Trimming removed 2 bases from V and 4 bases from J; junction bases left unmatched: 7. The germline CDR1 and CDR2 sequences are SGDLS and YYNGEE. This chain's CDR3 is CASSVQGATATEAFF. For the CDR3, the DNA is TGTGCCAGCAGCGTCCAGGGGGCGACCGCCACTGAAGCTTTCTTT.

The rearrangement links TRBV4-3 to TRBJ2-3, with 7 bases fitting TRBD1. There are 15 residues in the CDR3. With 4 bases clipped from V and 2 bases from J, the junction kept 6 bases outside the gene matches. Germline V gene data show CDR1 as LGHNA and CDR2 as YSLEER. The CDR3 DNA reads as TGCGCCAGCAGCCGAGACAGGGTCCCCACAGATACGCAGTATTTT. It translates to CASSRDRVPTDTQYF.

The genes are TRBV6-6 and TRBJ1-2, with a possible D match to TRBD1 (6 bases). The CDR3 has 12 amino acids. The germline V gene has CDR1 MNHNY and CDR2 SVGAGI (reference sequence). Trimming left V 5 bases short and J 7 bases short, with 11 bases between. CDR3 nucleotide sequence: TGTGCCAGCAGTCTACAGGGCGCTGGCTACACCTTC. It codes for CASSLQGAGYTF.

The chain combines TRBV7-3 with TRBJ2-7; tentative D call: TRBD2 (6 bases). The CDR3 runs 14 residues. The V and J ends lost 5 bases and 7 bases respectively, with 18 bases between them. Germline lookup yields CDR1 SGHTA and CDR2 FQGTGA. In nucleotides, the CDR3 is TGTGCCAGCAGCGCCGGGATGGCGGGGAGTGAGCAGTACTTC. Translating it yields CASSAGMAGSEQYF.

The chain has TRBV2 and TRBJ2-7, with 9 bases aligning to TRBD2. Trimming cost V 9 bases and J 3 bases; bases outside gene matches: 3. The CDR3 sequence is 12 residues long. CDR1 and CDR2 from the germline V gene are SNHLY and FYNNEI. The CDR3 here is CASSGGFYEQYF. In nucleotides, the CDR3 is TGTGCCAGTAGCGGGGGCTTCTACGAGCAGTACTTC. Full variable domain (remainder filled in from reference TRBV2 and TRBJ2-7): EPEVTQTPSHQVTQMGQEVILRCVPISNHLYFYWYRQILGQKVEFLVSFYNNEISEKSEIFDDQFSVERPDGSNFTLKIRSTKLEDSAMYFCASSGGFYEQYFGPGTRLTVT.

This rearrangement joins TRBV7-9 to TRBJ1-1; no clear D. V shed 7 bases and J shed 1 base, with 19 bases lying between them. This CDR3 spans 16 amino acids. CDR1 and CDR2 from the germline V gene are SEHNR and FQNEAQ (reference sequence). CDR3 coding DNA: TGTGCCAGCATCACTCCTCCTCCCGCAGGGAACACTGAAGCTTTCTTT. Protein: CASITPPPAGNTEAFF.

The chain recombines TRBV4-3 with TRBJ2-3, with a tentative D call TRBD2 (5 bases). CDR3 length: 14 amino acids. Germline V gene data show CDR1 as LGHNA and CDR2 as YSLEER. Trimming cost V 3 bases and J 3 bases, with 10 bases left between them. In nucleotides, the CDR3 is TGCGCCAGCAGCCACACTAGTGGAACAGATACGCAGTATTTT. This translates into CASSHTSGTDTQYF.

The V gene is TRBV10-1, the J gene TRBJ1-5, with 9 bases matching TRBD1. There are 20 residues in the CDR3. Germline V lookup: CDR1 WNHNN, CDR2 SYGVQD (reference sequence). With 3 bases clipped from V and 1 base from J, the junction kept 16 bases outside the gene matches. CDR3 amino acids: CASSDRPGDREFESNQPQHF. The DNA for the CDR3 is TGCGCCAGCAGTGACCGTCCGGGGGACAGGGAATTCGAAAGCAATCAGCCCCAGCATTTT.

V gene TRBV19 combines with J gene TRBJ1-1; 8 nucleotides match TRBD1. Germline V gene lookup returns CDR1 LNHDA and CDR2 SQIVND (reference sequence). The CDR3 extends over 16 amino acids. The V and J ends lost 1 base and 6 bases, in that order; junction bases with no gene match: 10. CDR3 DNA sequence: TGTGCCAGTAGTATAGCCGACAGGGGTCTTGCTGCTGAAGCTTTCTTT. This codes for CASSIADRGLAAEAFF.

The CDR3 DNA reads as TGTGCCAGTGCCCGGGACATAAGCACAGATACGCAGTATTTT. Amino acid sequence: CASARDISTDTQYF. The genes are TRBV6-1 and TRBJ2-3; weak D call: TRBD1 (6 bases). V was shortened by 9 bases and J by 0 bases, with 13 bases between the two germline ends. Germline CDR1 is MNHNS and CDR2 is SASEGT. The CDR3 totals 14 residues.

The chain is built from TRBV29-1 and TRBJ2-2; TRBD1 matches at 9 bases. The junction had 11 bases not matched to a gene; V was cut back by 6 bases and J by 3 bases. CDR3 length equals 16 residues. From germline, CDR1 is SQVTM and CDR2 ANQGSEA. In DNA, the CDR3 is TGCAGCGTGGGACAGGGTCGAGGAAGTTACACCGGGGAGCTGTTTTTT. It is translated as CSVGQGRGSYTGELFF.

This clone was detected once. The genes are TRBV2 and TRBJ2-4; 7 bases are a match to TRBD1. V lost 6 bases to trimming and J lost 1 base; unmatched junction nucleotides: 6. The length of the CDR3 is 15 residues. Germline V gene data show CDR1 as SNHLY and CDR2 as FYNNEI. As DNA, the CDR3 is TGTGCCAGCAGACACAGGGGTGGGGCCAAAAACATTCAGTACTTC. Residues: CASRHRGGAKNIQYF.

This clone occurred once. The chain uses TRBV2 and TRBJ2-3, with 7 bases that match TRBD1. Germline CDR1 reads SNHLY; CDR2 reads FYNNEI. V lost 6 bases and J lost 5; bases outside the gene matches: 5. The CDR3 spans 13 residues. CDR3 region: CASRAGTVDTQYF. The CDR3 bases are TGTGCCAGCAGAGCCGGGACAGTAGATACGCAGTATTTT.

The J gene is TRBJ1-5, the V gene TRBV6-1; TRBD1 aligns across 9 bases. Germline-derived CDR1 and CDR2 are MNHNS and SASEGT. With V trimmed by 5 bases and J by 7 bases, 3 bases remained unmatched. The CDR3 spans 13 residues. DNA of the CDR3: TGTGCCAGCAGTCGGGACAGGGTCCAGCCCCAGCATTTT. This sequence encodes CASSRDRVQPQHF.

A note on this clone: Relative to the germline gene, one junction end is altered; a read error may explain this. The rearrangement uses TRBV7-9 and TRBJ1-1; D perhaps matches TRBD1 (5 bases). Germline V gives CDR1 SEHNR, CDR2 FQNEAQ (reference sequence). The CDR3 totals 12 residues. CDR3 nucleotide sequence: TGTTCCAGCAGCTTCGGGGGCACTGAAGCTTTCTTT. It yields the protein CSSSFGGTEAFF.

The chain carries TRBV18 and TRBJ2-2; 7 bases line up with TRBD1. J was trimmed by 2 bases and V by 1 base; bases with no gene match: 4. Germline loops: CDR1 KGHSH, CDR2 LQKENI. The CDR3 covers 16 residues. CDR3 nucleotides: TGTGCCAGCTCACCACAGGGGGCAGAAAACACCGGGGAGCTGTTTTTT. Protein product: CASSPQGAENTGELFF.

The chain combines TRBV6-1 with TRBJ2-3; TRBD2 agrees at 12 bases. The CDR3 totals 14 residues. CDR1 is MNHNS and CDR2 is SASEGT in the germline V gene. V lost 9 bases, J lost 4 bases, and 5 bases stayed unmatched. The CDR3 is CASLAGGTSDTQYF. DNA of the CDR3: TGTGCCAGTCTAGCGGGGGGGACCTCAGATACGCAGTATTTT.

The CDR3 sequence: CASSTSPSGTAGELFF. In nucleotides, the CDR3 is TGTGCCAGCAGCACTTCCCCTAGCGGGACGGCCGGGGAGCTGTTTTTT. The J gene is TRBJ2-2, the V gene TRBV7-2, with TRBD2 matching 9 bases. This CDR3 spans 16 amino acids. Trimming at V came to 5 bases and at J to 6 bases, leaving 10 bases not matched to a gene. The germline gives CDR1 SGHTA, CDR2 FQGNSA.

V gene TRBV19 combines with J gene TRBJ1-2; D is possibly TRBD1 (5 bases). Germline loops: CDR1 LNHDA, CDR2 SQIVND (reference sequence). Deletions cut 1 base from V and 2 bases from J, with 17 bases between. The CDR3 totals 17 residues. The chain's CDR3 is CASSIGGGLRANYGYTF. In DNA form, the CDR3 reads TGTGCCAGTAGTATAGGGGGGGGGTTACGAGCGAACTATGGCTACACCTTC.